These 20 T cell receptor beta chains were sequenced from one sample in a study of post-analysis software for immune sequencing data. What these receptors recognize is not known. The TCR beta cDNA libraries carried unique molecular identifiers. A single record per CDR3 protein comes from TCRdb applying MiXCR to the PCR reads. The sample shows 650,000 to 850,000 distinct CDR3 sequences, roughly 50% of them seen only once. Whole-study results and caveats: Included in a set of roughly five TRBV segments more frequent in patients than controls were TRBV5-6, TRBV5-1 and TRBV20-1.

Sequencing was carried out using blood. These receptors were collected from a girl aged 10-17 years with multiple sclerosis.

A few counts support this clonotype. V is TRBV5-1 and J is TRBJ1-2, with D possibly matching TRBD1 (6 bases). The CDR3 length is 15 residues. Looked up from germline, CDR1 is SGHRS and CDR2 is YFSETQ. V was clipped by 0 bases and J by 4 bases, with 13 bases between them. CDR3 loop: CASSLATGLTYGYTF. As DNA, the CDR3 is TGCGCCAGCAGCTTGGCAACAGGGCTAACCTATGGCTACACCTTC.

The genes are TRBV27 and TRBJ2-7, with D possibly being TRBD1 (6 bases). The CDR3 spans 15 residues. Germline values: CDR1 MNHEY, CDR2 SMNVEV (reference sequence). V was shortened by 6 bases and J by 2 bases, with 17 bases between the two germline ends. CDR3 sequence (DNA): TGTGCCAGCAGCTCAGACAGGCGCCTGACCTACGAGCAGTACTTC. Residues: CASSSDRRLTYEQYF.

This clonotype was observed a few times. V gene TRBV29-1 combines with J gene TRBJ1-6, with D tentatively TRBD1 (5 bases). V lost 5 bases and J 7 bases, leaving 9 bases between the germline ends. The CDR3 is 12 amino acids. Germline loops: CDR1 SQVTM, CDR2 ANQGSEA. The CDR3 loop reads CSVTEGNSPLHF. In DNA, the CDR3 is TGCAGCGTTACGGAGGGGAATTCACCCCTCCACTTT. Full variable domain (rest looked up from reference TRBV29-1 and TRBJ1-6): SAVISQKPSRDICQRGTSLTIQCQVDSQVTMMFWYRQQPGQSLTLIATANQGSEATYESGFVIDKFPISRPNLTFSTLTVSNMSPEDSSIYLCSVTEGNSPLHFGNGTRLTVT.

The CDR3 region is CSVERNAQETQYF. The CDR3 DNA follows: TGCAGCGTTGAAAGGAACGCCCAAGAGACCCAGTACTTC. The chain recombines TRBV29-1 with TRBJ2-5, with D unresolved. The CDR3 has 13 amino acids. Germline-derived CDR1 and CDR2 are SQVTM and ANQGSEA. With 2 bases removed from V and 1 base from J, the gap between germline ends came to 8 bases.

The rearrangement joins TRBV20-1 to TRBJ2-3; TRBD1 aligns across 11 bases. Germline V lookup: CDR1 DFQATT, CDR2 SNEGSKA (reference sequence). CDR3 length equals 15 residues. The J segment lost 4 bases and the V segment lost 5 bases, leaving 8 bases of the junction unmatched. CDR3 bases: TGCAGTGCTTTCAGGGGACAGGGGGGAGCAGATACGCAGTATTTT. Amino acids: CSAFRGQGGADTQYF.

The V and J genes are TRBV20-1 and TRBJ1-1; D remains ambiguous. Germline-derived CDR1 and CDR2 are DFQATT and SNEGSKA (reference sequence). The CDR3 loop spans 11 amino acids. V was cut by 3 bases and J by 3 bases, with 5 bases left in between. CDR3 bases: TGCAGTGCTAGTGCTGACACTGAAGCTTTCTTT. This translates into CSASADTEAFF.

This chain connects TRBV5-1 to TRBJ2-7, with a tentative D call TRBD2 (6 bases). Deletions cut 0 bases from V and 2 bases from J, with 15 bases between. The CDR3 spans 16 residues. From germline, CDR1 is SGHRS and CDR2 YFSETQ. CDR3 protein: CASSLEGGARPYEQYF. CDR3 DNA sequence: TGCGCCAGCAGCTTGGAGGGCGGGGCCCGACCCTACGAGCAGTACTTC.

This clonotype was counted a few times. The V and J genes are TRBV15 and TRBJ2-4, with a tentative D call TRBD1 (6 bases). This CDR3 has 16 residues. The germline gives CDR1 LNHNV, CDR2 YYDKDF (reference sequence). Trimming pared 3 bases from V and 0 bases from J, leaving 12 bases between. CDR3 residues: CATSRRAGEAKNIQYF. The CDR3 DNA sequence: TGTGCCACCAGCAGGAGGGCAGGGGAAGCCAAAAACATTCAGTACTTC.

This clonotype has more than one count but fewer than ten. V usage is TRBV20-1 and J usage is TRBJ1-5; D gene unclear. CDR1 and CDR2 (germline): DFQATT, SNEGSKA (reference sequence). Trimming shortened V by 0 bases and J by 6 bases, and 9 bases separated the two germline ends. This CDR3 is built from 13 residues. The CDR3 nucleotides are TGCAGTGCTAGAGATAAGGGTGGTCAGCCCCAGCATTTT. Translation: CSARDKGGQPQHF.

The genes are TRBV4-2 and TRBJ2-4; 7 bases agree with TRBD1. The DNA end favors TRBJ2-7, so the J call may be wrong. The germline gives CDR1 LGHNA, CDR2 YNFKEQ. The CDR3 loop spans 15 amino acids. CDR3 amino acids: CASSHRTGQTYEQYF. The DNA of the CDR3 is TGTGCCAGCAGCCACCGAACGGGACAGACCTACGAGCAGTACTTC.

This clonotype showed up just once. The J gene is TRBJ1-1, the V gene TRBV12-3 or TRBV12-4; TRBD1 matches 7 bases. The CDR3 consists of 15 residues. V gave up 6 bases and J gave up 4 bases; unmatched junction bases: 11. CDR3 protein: CASRPRQGLGTEAFF. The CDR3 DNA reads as TGTGCCAGCAGGCCCCGACAGGGTTTGGGCACTGAAGCTTTCTTT.

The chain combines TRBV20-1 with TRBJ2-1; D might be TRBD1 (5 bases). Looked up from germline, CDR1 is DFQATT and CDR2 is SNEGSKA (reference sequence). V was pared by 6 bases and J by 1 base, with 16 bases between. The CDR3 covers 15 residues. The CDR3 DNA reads TGCAGTGCACCGACAGTCGTTACATCCTACAATGAGCAGTTCTTC. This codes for CSAPTVVTSYNEQFF.

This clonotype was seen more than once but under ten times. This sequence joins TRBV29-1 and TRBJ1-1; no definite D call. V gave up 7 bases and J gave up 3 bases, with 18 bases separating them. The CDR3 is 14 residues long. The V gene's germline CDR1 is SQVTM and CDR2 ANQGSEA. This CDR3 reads CSAYGAFSHTEAFF. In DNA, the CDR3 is TGCAGCGCATATGGAGCATTTAGTCACACTGAAGCTTTCTTT.

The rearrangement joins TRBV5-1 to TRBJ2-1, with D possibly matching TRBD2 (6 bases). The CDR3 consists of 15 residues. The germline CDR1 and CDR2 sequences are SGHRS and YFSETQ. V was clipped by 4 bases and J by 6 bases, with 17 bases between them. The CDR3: CASSPLSQGGNEQFF. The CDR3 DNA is TGCGCCAGCAGCCCCCTGAGCCAGGGAGGCAATGAGCAGTTCTTC.

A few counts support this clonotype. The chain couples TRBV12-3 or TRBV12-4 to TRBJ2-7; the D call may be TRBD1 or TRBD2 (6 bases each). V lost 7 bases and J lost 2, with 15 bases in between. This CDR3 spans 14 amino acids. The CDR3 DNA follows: TGTGCCAGCACCCTAAGGGGGGAACCCTACGAGCAGTACTTC. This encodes CASTLRGEPYEQYF.

The CDR3 nucleotides are TGTGCCAGCAGGGGTACTTCTAGCACAGATACGCAGTATTTT. Amino acid sequence: CASRGTSSTDTQYF. The V call is TRBV7-9, the J call TRBJ2-3, with D unresolved. The V and J ends lost 6 bases and 0 bases respectively, with 10 bases between them. Looked up from germline, CDR1 is SEHNR and CDR2 is FQNEAQ (reference sequence). This CDR3 spans 14 amino acids.

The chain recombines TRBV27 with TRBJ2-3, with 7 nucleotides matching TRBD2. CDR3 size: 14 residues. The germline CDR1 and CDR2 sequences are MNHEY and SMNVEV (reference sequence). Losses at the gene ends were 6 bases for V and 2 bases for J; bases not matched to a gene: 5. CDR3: CASSLAADTDTQYF. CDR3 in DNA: TGTGCCAGCAGCCTAGCGGCCGACACAGATACGCAGTATTTT.

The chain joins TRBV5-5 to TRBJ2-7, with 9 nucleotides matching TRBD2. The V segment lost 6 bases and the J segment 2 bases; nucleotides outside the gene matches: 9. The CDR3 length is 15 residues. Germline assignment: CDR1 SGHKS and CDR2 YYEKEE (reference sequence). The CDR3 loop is CASNTQAGGPYEQYF. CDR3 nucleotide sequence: TGTGCCAGCAACACGCAAGCGGGAGGACCCTACGAGCAGTACTTC.

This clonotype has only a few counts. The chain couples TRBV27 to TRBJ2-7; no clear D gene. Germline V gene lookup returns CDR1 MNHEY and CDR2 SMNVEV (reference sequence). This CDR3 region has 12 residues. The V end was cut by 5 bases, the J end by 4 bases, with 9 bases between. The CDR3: CASSHGFYEQYF. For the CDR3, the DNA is TGTGCCAGCAGTCACGGGTTTTACGAGCAGTACTTC.

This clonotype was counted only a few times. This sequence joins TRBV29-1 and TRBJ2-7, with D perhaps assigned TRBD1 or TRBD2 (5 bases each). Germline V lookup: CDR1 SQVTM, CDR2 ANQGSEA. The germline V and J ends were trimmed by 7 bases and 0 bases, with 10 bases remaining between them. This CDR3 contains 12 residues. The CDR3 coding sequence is TGCAGCGCCGGGGCTGGCTCCTACGAGCAGTACTTC. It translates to CSAGAGSYEQYF.